This T cell receptor beta chain was captured in a study of T cell responses to AZD1222 COVID-19 vaccine. Concerning this clone itself: Its specificity is unknown.

Points from the study as a whole: Reportedly, close to half of spike-specific TCRs are directed against unmutated variant regions.

The assay was immunoSEQ multiplex PCR, and TCRdb's table has in-frame clones only and misses some. The sample lists about 120,000 clones, about 88% occurring once. The CDR3 length is 15 residues. With V trimmed by 0 bases and J by 2 bases, 1 base remained unmatched. CDR1 is MNHEY, CDR2 SVGAGI, per germline. The V gene is TRBV6-5, the J gene TRBJ2-1; 7 bases map to TRBD2. Sequenced material: peripheral blood, taken 28 days after the second AZD1222 dose. The sequence was obtained from an adult who received the AZD1222 COVID-19 vaccine. The CDR3 loop is CASSYSLAAYNEQFF. The CDR3 DNA is TGTGCCAGCAGTTACTCTCTAGCGGCCTACAATGAGCAGTTCTTC.